Given below is one T cell receptor beta chain in context. Which antigen it targets is not known. Qualities for individual bases were not recorded, and no much larger clone is one base off. The germline V gene encodes CDR1 MDHEN and CDR2 SYDVKM. CDR3 length: 14 amino acids, cysteine to phenylalanine. Of the read, only the CDR3 DNA is kept; its 42 bases are in frame from base 1. Trimmed from V: 4 bases; trimmed from J: 4 bases; junction bases lacking a gene match: 5. These data belong to a study of blood T cell repertoires in COVID-19 (dated by TCRdb to 2018 to 2020). The study in broad terms: The collaborator samples originated in the United States, Italy and Spain and spanned the acute and convalescent phases of COVID-19. Deeply sampled blood TCRbeta repertoires from subjects exposed to, actively infected with, or recovered from COVID-19 were included in the dataset. Samples came from the ongoing ImmuneRACE study (first 160 participants) plus 1,254 subjects from 6 global collaborators. The material from the prospective study consisted of cDNA or gDNA derived from T cells, B-cell-depleted T cells, or PBMCs. The repertoires were made available in a free public database intended to serve as a resource for research on the immune response to SARS-CoV-2. Where available, HLA class I and class II types were taken from metadata supplied by the sample provider and were not determined by assay-based typing. Sample metadata almost always included a de-identified subject ID, COVID-19 status, age in years and sex.

Overall study outcomes, separate from this receptor: The amount of clinical and demographic metadata varied by source and participant and was provided uncurated.

The collaborating institutions used their own protocols to collect whole blood in K2EDTA tubes. Collaborator samples were shipped for TCRbeta analysis as frozen whole blood, isolated PBMCs, or DNA extracted from either sample type. The immunoSEQ Assay, a bias-controlled multiplex PCR, was used to amplify TCRbeta CDR3 regions from genomic DNA. As for the original processing: Nucleated cell counts per sample were estimated from amplification of reference gene primers within the assay. Sequence reads were collapsed and filtered to measure the absolute abundance of every unique TCRbeta CDR3 rearrangement. For each sample, productive Simpson clonality was calculated by taking the square root of Simpson's diversity index across productive rearrangements. This is the immuneACCESS table as TCRdb keeps it, with only in-frame sequences that have V and J called. A part of the clones is gone; compared with another copy, unresolved V genes explain less than half, and the rest is unexplained. The D gene and trimming were derived from the DNA, and the V and J assignments and clone size from that table. The sample records 60,000 to 65,000 clones, around 76% of which are singletons. Approximately 5.1% of the sample goes to the ten largest clones.

The TCR was taken from a human donor in a cohort sampled during active COVID-19. Sequencing was carried out using peripheral blood. The chain joins TRBV28 to TRBJ2-5; TRBD1 fits 8 bases in the junction. The CDR3 has the sequence CASSSGGRPETQYF. The DNA sequence is TGTGCCAGCAGTTCAGGGGGCAGGCCAGAGACCCAGTACTTC.